These 14 T cell receptor beta chains originate from one sample sequenced in a study of blood T cell repertoires in COVID-19. Generated by immunoSEQ multiplex PCR, the TCRdb table keeps only in-frame clones and is missing some. Of roughly 190,000 clones listed, about 93% are singletons. Sequenced input: peripheral blood. These TCRs come from a man under 40 with COVID-19, enrolled during active disease.

This chain joins TRBV11-2 and TRBJ1-6; 7 nucleotides agree with TRBD1. This CDR3 spans 15 amino acids. The V gene's germline CDR1 is SGHAT and CDR2 FQNNGV. Unmatched junction bases numbered 13, after V lost 5 bases and J lost 12 bases. The CDR3 nucleotides are TGTGCCAGCAGCCTCCGACAGGGCGGGGTGGTACCCCTCCACTTT. Translation gives CASSLRQGGVVPLHF.

This chain uses TRBV5-1 with TRBJ1-2; a weak D match, TRBD1 (6 bases). The CDR3 spans 15 residues. The germline V gene encodes CDR1 SGHRS and CDR2 YFSETQ. Between the trimmed V and J ends, which lost 3 bases and 6 bases, there was a span of 18 bases. The CDR3 DNA sequence: TGCGCCAGCAGCTCCGAACCCTTTACAGGGAATGGCTACACCTTC. Its protein is CASSSEPFTGNGYTF. Supplemented by reference TRBV5-1 and TRBJ1-2, the full variable domain reads KAGVTQTPRYLIKTRGQQVTLSCSPISGHRSVSWYQQTPGQGLQFLFEYFSETQRNKGNFPGRFSGRQFSNSRSEMNVSTLELGDSALYLCASSSEPFTGNGYTFGSGTRLTVV.

The rearrangement links TRBV5-4 to TRBJ2-7; D is possibly TRBD1 (6 bases). CDR3 length equals 14 residues. Germline V lookup: CDR1 SGHNT, CDR2 YYREEE (reference sequence). Between the trimmed V and J ends, which lost 6 bases and 3 bases, there was a span of 16 bases. CDR3 sequence (DNA): TGTGCCAGCACCAGGGCAGGGGCCAACTACGAGCAGTACTTC. It is translated as CASTRAGANYEQYF.

J is TRBJ1-2 and V is TRBV10-2; 11 positions match TRBD1. Germline V CDR1 and CDR2: WSHSY, SAAADI. The V and J ends lost 6 bases and 6 bases, in that order; junction bases with no gene match: 6. The CDR3 runs 14 residues. CDR3 DNA sequence: TGCGCCAGCAGAGAAGGACAGGGGGCTGATGGCTACACCTTC. Translating it yields CASREGQGADGYTF.

This clone has just one count. The sample has other DNA sequences that encode this CDR3 too. The chain carries TRBV7-9 and TRBJ1-5; 8 bases are a match to TRBD1. The CDR3 has 14 amino acids. The germline V gene has CDR1 SEHNR and CDR2 FQNEAQ (reference sequence). J gave up 4 bases and V 1 base, and 0 bases lay outside the gene matches. The CDR3 is CASSLGQGNQPQHF. CDR3 DNA sequence: TGTGCCAGCAGCTTAGGACAGGGGAATCAGCCCCAGCATTTT.

The chain joins TRBV25-1 to TRBJ2-7; weak D call: TRBD2 (6 bases). Trimming removed 3 bases from V and 0 bases from J, with 12 bases in between. Germline CDR1 is MGHDK and CDR2 is SYGVNS. There are 15 residues in the CDR3. This CDR3 reads CASSDGLTVSYEQYF. The CDR3 DNA sequence: TGTGCCAGCAGTGATGGACTAACAGTCTCCTACGAGCAGTACTTC.

The chain couples TRBV5-6 to TRBJ2-3; 11 bases are a match to TRBD2. The germline V gene has CDR1 SGHDT and CDR2 YYEEEE. This CDR3 comprises 15 residues. J lost 7 bases, V lost 4 bases, and 8 bases had no gene match. The CDR3 reads CASSGQGTSGYTQYF. CDR3 sequence (DNA): TGTGCCAGCAGCGGGCAAGGGACTAGCGGATATACGCAGTATTTT.

The rearrangement uses TRBV19 and TRBJ1-2, with 8 bases fitting TRBD1. Per the germline V gene, CDR1 is LNHDA and CDR2 is SQIVND (reference sequence). The V gene end was trimmed by 3 bases and the J gene end by 2 bases; junction bases not matched to a gene: 5. The CDR3 sequence is 15 residues long. CDR3 in amino acids: CASSISAGGNYGYTF. For the CDR3, the DNA is TGTGCCAGTAGTATCTCTGCAGGGGGCAACTATGGCTACACCTTC.

The CDR3 bases are TGTGCCAGCAGCTTAGTCTTATCGAACACCGGGGAGCTGTTTTTT. Its translation: CASSLVLSNTGELFF. The V gene is TRBV7-9, the J gene TRBJ2-2, with D uncertain. The CDR3 length is 15 residues. Per germline, CDR1 SEHNR and CDR2 FQNEAQ (reference sequence). V was clipped by 1 base and J by 0 bases, with 6 bases between them.

This sequence joins TRBV3-1 (or the pseudogene TRBV3-2) and TRBJ1-5, with D possibly TRBD1 on 5 matching bases. Trimming took off 4 bases at V and 3 bases at J, with 16 bases between the two ends. Germline-derived CDR1 and CDR2 are LGHDT and YNNKEL (reference sequence). The CDR3 spans 16 residues. DNA for the CDR3: TGTGCCAGCAGCCCCCAGGACAAGGGCCCCAATCAGCCCCAGCATTTT. This codes for CASSPQDKGPNQPQHF.

The chain has TRBV3-1 (or the pseudogene TRBV3-2) and TRBJ2-4; perhaps TRBD1 as D (5 bases). The germline V gene has CDR1 LGHDT and CDR2 YNNKEL (reference sequence). The CDR3 consists of 14 residues. Trimming took 2 bases from V and 8 from J, leaving 13 bases between them. The CDR3 DNA follows: TGTGCCAGCAGCCAAAGGGCAGGGTATGACATTCAGTACTTC. It encodes CASSQRAGYDIQYF.

About this clone itself: Other DNA sequences from this sample encode an identical CDR3 as well. The rearrangement joins TRBV27 to TRBJ1-1, with 7 bases that match TRBD1. The CDR3 runs 13 residues. V was pared by 6 bases and J by 4 bases, with 5 bases of the junction left unmatched. Germline V CDR1 and CDR2: MNHEY, SMNVEV (reference sequence). CDR3 sequence reads: CASSLGQRTEAFF. CDR3 nucleotides: TGTGCCAGCAGCCTGGGACAGCGCACTGAAGCTTTCTTT.

The chain carries TRBV18 and TRBJ2-2; 12 nucleotides agree with TRBD1. Germline CDR1 reads KGHSH; CDR2 reads LQKENI. This CDR3 region has 16 residues. With V trimmed by 2 bases and J by 4 bases, 2 bases remained unmatched. CDR3: CASSPGTGGVTGELFF. In DNA form, the CDR3 reads TGTGCCAGCTCACCAGGGACAGGGGGCGTCACCGGGGAGCTGTTTTTT.

The rearrangement uses TRBV5-1 and TRBJ1-1; 9 bases align to TRBD1. Germline loops: CDR1 SGHRS, CDR2 YFSETQ. The CDR3 contains 16 residues. V dropped 4 bases and J dropped 4; count of bases not matched to a gene: 11. Here the CDR3 DNA reads TGCGCCAGCAGCCCGATCCCGACAGGGGGTATCACTGAAGCTTTCTTT. Its translation is CASSPIPTGGITEAFF.